This T cell receptor beta chain is from a study of OX40 agonist ivuxolimab in advanced cancers. Across the whole study: Each patient was given ivuxolimab into a vein every 2 weeks, at 0.01 to 10 mg/kg. Study-wide findings and caveats: Normalized T-cell clonal expansion was also low in some nonresponders.

This CDR3 contains 15 residues. Germline V lookup: CDR1 SGHTA, CDR2 FQGNSA. The V end was cut by 5 bases, the J end by 6 bases, with 19 bases between. Assay used: immunoSEQ multiplex PCR; TCRdb lists only in-frame clones, some missing. The sample yields about 55,000 clones, roughly 82% seen once. Regarding this clone: The antigen remains undetermined.

V gene TRBV7-2 combines with J gene TRBJ1-2; TRBD1 might be the D (6 bases). The material sequenced was CD4+ or CD8+ T cells sorted from blood, taken in a trial of the OX40 agonist ivuxolimab. The receptor comes from an adult with an advanced solid tumor such as melanoma, head and neck, liver or kidney cancer. The CDR3 spells CASSPLGGLFHGYTF. The CDR3, as DNA: TGTGCCAGCAGCCCCCTAGGGGGATTGTTTCATGGCTACACCTTC.